This passage covers 24 T cell receptor beta chains from one sample sequenced in a study of blood T cells in healthy people across ages. It was with a sample-barcoded 5' primer and a J-beta primer mix that a second PCR of roughly 7 to 12 cycles was run. MiXCR was run by TCRdb on the 5' RACE reads, yielding one entry per CDR3 protein. Altogether some 1.1 million distinct CDR3 sequences are present, 35% to 45% being singletons, with the ten largest covering less than 15%. Sequencing was done on a sample of blood. These receptors originate from a man aged 18 to 29 in good health.

A word on this clonotype: The junction departs from germline at one end; a sequencing error may be responsible. The chain employs TRBV14 and TRBJ1-1; D uncertain. There are 11 residues in the CDR3. Germline CDR1 SGHDN, CDR2 FVKESK. Here the CDR3 reads CVSSQYTEAFF. As DNA, the CDR3 is TGTGTCAGCAGCCAGTACACTGAAGCTTTCTTT.

This clonotype was seen more than once but under ten times. The chain links TRBV7-9 to TRBJ2-5, with D unclear. The CDR3 extends over 14 amino acids. The V gene lost 1 base and the J gene lost 1 base, with 7 bases spanning the gap. CDR1 is SEHNR, CDR2 FQNEAQ, per germline (reference sequence). The CDR3 DNA sequence: TGTGCCAGCAGCTTAGTCGCAGTCCAAGAGACCCAGTACTTC. Its translation: CASSLVAVQETQYF.

With regard to this clonotype: This sequence may be a read error, since a much larger clone differs from it by one base. CDR3 sequence: CSVLPQGVSYNEQFF. As DNA, the CDR3 is TGCAGCGTACTACCGCAGGGGGTCTCCTACAATGAGCAGTTCTTC. The J gene is TRBJ2-1, the V gene TRBV29-1, with 7 bases that match TRBD1. Per the germline V gene, CDR1 is SQVTM and CDR2 is ANQGSEA. The CDR3 runs to 15 residues. With 6 bases clipped from V and 0 bases from J, the junction kept 8 bases outside the gene matches.

The chain uses TRBV12-3 or TRBV12-4 and TRBJ1-2; 8 bases align to TRBD1. V shed 5 bases, J shed 3 bases, and the junction held 8 bases outside the gene matches. The CDR3 contains 15 residues. The CDR3 nucleotides are TGTGCCAGCAGTCCCCTCCTGGACAGGGACTATGGCTACACCTTC. It is translated as CASSPLLDRDYGYTF.

V usage is TRBV2 and J usage is TRBJ2-1; possible D gene TRBD1, 5 bases. The V gene's germline CDR1 is SNHLY and CDR2 FYNNEI. V lost 6 bases, J lost 1 base, and 10 bases lay in between. The CDR3 runs to 14 residues. In nucleotides, the CDR3 is TGTGCCAGCAGATGGACACTATCCTACAATGAGCAGTTCTTC. As protein: CASRWTLSYNEQFF. Complete variable domain (other parts from reference TRBV2 and TRBJ2-1): EPEVTQTPSHQVTQMGQEVILRCVPISNHLYFYWYRQILGQKVEFLVSFYNNEISEKSEIFDDQFSVERPDGSNFTLKIRSTKLEDSAMYFCASRWTLSYNEQFFGPGTRLTVL.

This clonotype was recorded at least ten times. J is TRBJ2-1 and V is TRBV10-3, with 10 bases matching TRBD1. V trimming: 4 bases; J trimming: 7 bases; junction bases outside the gene matches: 7. The CDR3 totals 15 residues. CDR1 is ENHRY and CDR2 is SYGVKD in the germline V gene. CDR3 coding DNA: TGTGCCATCAGTGTTACGGGACAGGGGTTTAATGAGCAGTTCTTC. Translating gives CAISVTGQGFNEQFF.

This clonotype was recorded a few times. V gene TRBV9 combines with J gene TRBJ2-1; D gene unclear. This CDR3 region has 16 residues. Germline lookup yields CDR1 SGDLS and CDR2 YYNGEE. V lost 2 bases and J lost 0, with 12 bases in between. The CDR3 sequence is CASSVSSKSSYNEQFF. The CDR3 nucleotides read TGTGCCAGCAGCGTGAGCTCTAAGAGCTCCTACAATGAGCAGTTCTTC.

This clonotype was counted between two and nine times. The gene calls are TRBV12-5 and TRBJ1-5, with D tentatively TRBD1 (6 bases). Germline assignment: CDR1 LGHNT and CDR2 FRNRAP. Trimming removed 0 bases at V and 0 bases at J, with 15 bases between. There are 18 residues in the CDR3. The CDR3 DNA reads as TGTGCTAGTGGTTTGGTACTTAGCAGGGGAGGTAGCAATCAGCCCCAGCATTTT. This encodes CASGLVLSRGGSNQPQHF.

The V call is TRBV4-3, the J call TRBJ1-2; 8 positions agree with TRBD1. CDR3 length: 17 residues. V shed 0 bases, J shed 6 bases, and the junction held 12 bases outside the gene matches. Germline assignment: CDR1 LGHNA and CDR2 YSLEER. CDR3 DNA sequence: TGCGCCAGCAGCCAAGAAGCCTATCAGGGGGCCATCAATGGCTACACCTTC. Amino acid sequence: CASSQEAYQGAINGYTF.

This clonotype was counted ten times or more. The chain is built from TRBV20-1 and TRBJ2-1, with a tentative D call TRBD1 (6 bases). Trimming took 6 bases from V and 10 from J, leaving 19 bases between them. Germline V gene data show CDR1 as DFQATT and CDR2 as SNEGSKA (reference sequence). The CDR3 is 13 residues long. The CDR3 region is CSATDSHSKEQFF. Written as DNA, the CDR3 is TGCAGTGCAACGGACAGCCACAGTAAGGAGCAGTTCTTC.

This sequence joins TRBV6-2 or TRBV6-3 and TRBJ2-3, with 9 positions matching TRBD2. This CDR3 is 15 amino acids long. Germline values: CDR1 MNHEY, CDR2 SVGEGT. J lost 2 bases, V lost 5 bases, and 5 bases had no gene match. CDR3 nucleotide sequence: TGTGCCAGCAGTATAGCGGGGGCATACACAGATACGCAGTATTTT. This gives the protein CASSIAGAYTDTQYF.

The chain employs TRBV6-5 and TRBJ1-5, with 10 bases matching TRBD1. Germline V CDR1 and CDR2: MNHEY, SVGAGI. J lost 2 bases, V lost 2 bases, and 9 bases had no gene match. The CDR3 has 18 amino acids. This CDR3 reads CASSYPGTGAEGNQPQHF. In DNA form, the CDR3 reads TGTGCCAGCAGTTACCCAGGGACAGGGGCCGAAGGCAATCAGCCCCAGCATTTT.

This clonotype occurred a few times. The chain couples TRBV30 to TRBJ1-6; no clear D gene. This CDR3 is 17 amino acids long. The germline V gene encodes CDR1 GTSNPN and CDR2 SVGIG (reference sequence). V was clipped by 3 bases and J by 0 bases, with 15 bases between them. CDR3 nucleotide sequence: TGTGCCTGGAGCCGGACTCGTACTAGCTCCTATAATTCACCCCTCCACTTT. Translated: CAWSRTRTSSYNSPLHF.

A few counts support this clonotype. The V call is TRBV4-1, the J call TRBJ2-1; D not resolved. The CDR3 has 13 amino acids. V lost 3 bases to trimming and J lost 5 bases, with 8 bases between them. Per germline, CDR1 MGHRA and CDR2 YSYEKL. The CDR3, as DNA: TGCGCCAGCAGCCAGGCACAGAACAATGAGCAGTTCTTC. As protein: CASSQAQNNEQFF.

This clonotype was seen once. The rearrangement uses TRBV7-2 and TRBJ2-1, with TRBD2 matching 9 bases. J lost 10 bases, V lost 0 bases, and 10 bases had no gene match. Germline CDR1 reads SGHTA; CDR2 reads FQGNSA. The CDR3 loop spans 16 amino acids. Written as DNA, the CDR3 is TGTGCCAGCAGCTTAGCGAGCGGGGGGCTCGTACCGGAGCAGTTCTTC. It translates to CASSLASGGLVPEQFF. The full variable domain, rest sourced from reference TRBV7-2 and TRBJ2-1, is GAGVSQSPSNKVTEKGKDVELRCDPISGHTALYWYRQSLGQGLEFLIYFQGNSAPDKSGLPSDRFSAERTGGSVSTLTIQRTQQEDSAVYLCASSLASGGLVPEQFFGPGTRLTVL.

This sequence joins TRBV6-5 and TRBJ2-7; TRBD1 agrees at 8 bases. CDR3 length: 15 residues. V lost 0 bases to trimming and J lost 3 bases; unmatched junction nucleotides: 4. The germline V gene has CDR1 MNHEY and CDR2 SVGAGI. The CDR3 bases are TGTGCCAGCAGTTACTCTGGGACAGGTATCTACGAGCAGTACTTC. Translating gives CASSYSGTGIYEQYF.

The table lists this clonotype with a few counts. This rearrangement joins TRBV6-6 to TRBJ2-1; 7 positions agree with TRBD2. Germline V gene sequence: CDR1 MNHNY, CDR2 SVGAGI (reference sequence). Trimming cost V 0 bases and J 5 bases; bases outside gene matches: 4. This CDR3 region has 15 residues. The CDR3 reads CASSYSGGMDNEQFF. CDR3 sequence (DNA): TGTGCCAGCAGTTACTCGGGGGGGATGGACAATGAGCAGTTCTTC.

The rearrangement joins TRBV7-9 to TRBJ2-1, with TRBD1 as a possible D gene (6 bases). The CDR3 is made up of 15 amino acids. V lost 1 base to trimming and J lost 3 bases, with 10 bases between them. Germline loops: CDR1 SEHNR, CDR2 FQNEAQ (reference sequence). CDR3 loop: CASSLEQGNYNEQFF. Here the CDR3 DNA reads TGTGCCAGCAGCTTAGAACAGGGAAACTACAATGAGCAGTTCTTC.

This clonotype was seen a handful of times. The V gene is TRBV5-1, the J gene TRBJ1-1; TRBD1 aligns across 11 bases. Trimming removed 4 bases from V and 0 bases from J; junction bases left unmatched: 11. There are 18 residues in the CDR3. CDR1 and CDR2 from the germline V gene are SGHRS and YFSETQ. CDR3 coding DNA: TGCGCCAGCAGCCCGGGACAGGGGGAGAGGATAATGAACACTGAAGCTTTCTTT. Protein: CASSPGQGERIMNTEAFF. The whole variable domain, remainder taken from reference TRBV5-1 and TRBJ1-1, is KAGVTQTPRYLIKTRGQQVTLSCSPISGHRSVSWYQQTPGQGLQFLFEYFSETQRNKGNFPGRFSGRQFSNSRSEMNVSTLELGDSALYLCASSPGQGERIMNTEAFFGQGTRLTVV.

The chain uses TRBV3-1 and TRBJ1-5, with D perhaps TRBD1 (6 bases). Trimming pared 3 bases from V and 3 bases from J, leaving 12 bases between. The CDR3 extends over 15 amino acids. CDR1 is LGHDT and CDR2 is YNNKEL in the germline V gene (reference sequence). The CDR3 sequence: CASSQGRDTNQPQHF. As DNA, the CDR3 is TGTGCCAGCAGCCAGGGGCGGGACACCAATCAGCCCCAGCATTTT.

The rearrangement links TRBV4-1 to TRBJ2-1; maybe TRBD2 (5 bases). The end of the DNA is better explained by TRBJ2-7, so the J call may be wrong. Germline V gene data show CDR1 as MGHRA and CDR2 as YSYEKL. The CDR3 has 12 amino acids. The CDR3 DNA reads TGCGCCAGCAGGATGGGGAGCAATGAGCAGTACTTC. Encoded protein: CASRMGSNEQYF.

The rearrangement links TRBV10-3 to TRBJ1-5; TRBD1 matches at 7 bases. CDR1 ENHRY and CDR2 SYGVKD come from the germline V gene. After removal of 5 bases from V and 0 bases from J, the junction contained 4 bases not matched to a gene. This CDR3 is built from 15 residues. CDR3 coding DNA: TGTGCCATCAGTCAGACAGGGAATAGCAATCAGCCCCAGCATTTT. Translation: CAISQTGNSNQPQHF.

The chain couples TRBV24-1 to TRBJ2-6; D is undetermined. The CDR3 length is 13 residues. The ends were cut back, 10 bases at V and 0 bases at J, with 6 bases in the middle. The germline V gene encodes CDR1 KGHDR and CDR2 SFDVKD. The CDR3 nucleotides read TGTGCCACGAGTCCCTCTGGGGCCAACGTCCTGACTTTC. As protein: CATSPSGANVLTF.

V and J are TRBV11-2 and TRBJ2-5, with D possibly matching TRBD1 (6 bases). V lost 1 base and J lost 4, with 7 bases in between. The CDR3 is made up of 13 amino acids. The germline gives CDR1 SGHAT, CDR2 FQNNGV. DNA for the CDR3: TGTGCCAGCAGCTTAGTACAGGGAGAGACCCAGTACTTC. Translated: CASSLVQGETQYF. The full variable domain, in which reference TRBV11-2 and TRBJ2-5 provide the parts outside the CDR3, is EAGVAQSPRYKIIEKRQSVAFWCNPISGHATLYWYQQILGQGPKLLIQFQNNGVVDDSQLPKDRFSAERLKGVDSTLKIQPAKLEDSAVYLCASSLVQGETQYFGPGTRLLVL.